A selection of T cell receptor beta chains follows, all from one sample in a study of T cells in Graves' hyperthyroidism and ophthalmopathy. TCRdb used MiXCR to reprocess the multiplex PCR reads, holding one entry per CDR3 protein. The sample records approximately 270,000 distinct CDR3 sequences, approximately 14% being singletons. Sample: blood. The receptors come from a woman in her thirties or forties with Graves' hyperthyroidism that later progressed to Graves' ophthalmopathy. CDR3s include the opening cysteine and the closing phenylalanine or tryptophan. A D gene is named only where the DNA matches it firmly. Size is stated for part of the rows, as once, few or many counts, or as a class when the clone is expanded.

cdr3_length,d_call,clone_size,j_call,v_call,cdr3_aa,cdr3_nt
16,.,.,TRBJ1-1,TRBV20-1,CSAREVPRHIGAEAFF,TGCAGTGCTAGAGAGGTCCCGAGACACATCGGCGCTGAAGCTTTCTTT
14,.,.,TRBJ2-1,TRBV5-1,CASSSRTAGNEQFF,TGCGCCAGCAGCTCGAGGACGGCAGGCAATGAGCAGTTCTTC
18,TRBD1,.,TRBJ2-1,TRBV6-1,CASRPGQGLLLPLNEQFF,TGTGCCAGCAGACCGGGACAGGGGCTATTACTGCCCCTCAATGAGCAGTTCTTC
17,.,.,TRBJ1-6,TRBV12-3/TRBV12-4,CASSLARGSSYNSPLHF,TGTGCCAGCAGTTTAGCGCGGGGGAGCTCCTATAATTCACCCCTCCACTTT
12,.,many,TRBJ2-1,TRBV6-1,CASSDLVPEQFF,TGTGCCAGCAGTGATTTAGTTCCTGAGCAGTTCTTC
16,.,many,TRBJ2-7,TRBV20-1,CSASNPGVAHSYEQYF,TGCAGTGCGAGCAACCCAGGGGTTGCCCACTCCTACGAGCAGTACTTC
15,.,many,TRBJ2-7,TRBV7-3,CASSLNVGFTYEQYF,TGTGCCAGCAGCTTAAACGTGGGTTTTACCTACGAGCAGTACTTC
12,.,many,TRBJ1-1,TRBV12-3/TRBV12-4,CASMGNFAEAFF,TGTGCCAGCATGGGCAACTTCGCTGAAGCTTTCTTT
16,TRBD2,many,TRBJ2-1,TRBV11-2,CASSGLAGGSYNEQFF,TGTGCCAGCAGCGGCCTAGCGGGAGGATCCTACAATGAGCAGTTCTTC
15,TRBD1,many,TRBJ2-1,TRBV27,CASSRDRGRVNEQFF,TGTGCCAGCAGTAGGGACAGGGGGCGGGTCAATGAGCAGTTCTTC
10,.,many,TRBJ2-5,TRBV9,CASSVETQYF,TGTGCCAGCAGCGTAGAGACCCAGTACTTC
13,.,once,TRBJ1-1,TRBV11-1,CASSLEGGDGAFF,TGTGCCAGCAGCTTGGAGGGGGGCGATGGGGCTTTCTTT
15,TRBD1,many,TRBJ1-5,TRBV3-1,CASSPNRGLHQPQHF,TGTGCCAGCAGCCCGAACAGGGGGCTCCATCAGCCCCAGCATTTT
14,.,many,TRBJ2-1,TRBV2,CASSDSGPYNEQFF,TGTGCCAGCAGTGACTCAGGGCCCTACAATGAGCAGTTCTTC
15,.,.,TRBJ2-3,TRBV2,CASSELAVGTDTQYF,TGTGCCAGCAGTGAGTTAGCAGTAGGGACGGATACGCAGTATTTT
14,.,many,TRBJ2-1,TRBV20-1,CSALRDPSYNEQFF,TGCAGTGCTCTCCGGGACCCCTCCTACAATGAGCAGTTCTTC
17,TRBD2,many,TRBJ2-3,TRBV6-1,CASSEALTSGNTDTQYF,TGTGCCAGCAGTGAAGCGCTCACTAGCGGGAACACAGATACGCAGTATTTT
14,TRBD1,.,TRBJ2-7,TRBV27,CASSDSRGLYEQYF,TGTGCCAGCAGCGACTCGAGGGGGCTCTACGAGCAGTACTTC
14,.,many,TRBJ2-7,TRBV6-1,CASSSLGGVYEQYF,TGTGCCAGCAGCTCTTTGGGGGGAGTTTACGAGCAGTACTTC
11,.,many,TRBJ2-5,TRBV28,CASTREKTQYF,TGTGCCAGCACCAGGGAGAAGACCCAGTACTTC
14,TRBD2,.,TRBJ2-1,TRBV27,CASSWGTNYNEQFF,TGTGCCAGCAGTTGGGGGACTAACTACAATGAGCAGTTCTTC
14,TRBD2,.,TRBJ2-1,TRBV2,CASEGLAGDNEQFF,TGTGCCAGCGAGGGACTAGCGGGGGACAATGAGCAGTTCTTC
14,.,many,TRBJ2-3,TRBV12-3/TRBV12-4,CASSLGASTDTQYF,TGTGCCAGCAGTTTAGGGGCTAGCACAGATACGCAGTATTTT
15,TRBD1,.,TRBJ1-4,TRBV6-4,CASSQGRGGNEKLFF,TGTGCCAGCAGCCAAGGCAGGGGGGGTAATGAAAAACTGTTTTTT
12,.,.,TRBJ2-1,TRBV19,CASSNRFREQFF,TGTGCCAGTAGTAACAGATTCCGCGAGCAGTTCTTC
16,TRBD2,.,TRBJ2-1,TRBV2,CASSVVAGGPYNEQFF,TGTGCCAGCAGTGTAGTCGCGGGAGGGCCGTACAATGAGCAGTTCTTC
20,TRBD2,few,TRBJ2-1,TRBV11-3,CASSKNAPRTSGSRINEQFF,TGTGCCAGCAGCAAAAACGCACCTCGGACTAGCGGGAGTCGAATCAATGAGCAGTTCTTC
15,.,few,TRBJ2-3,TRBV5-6,CASSLGARFPDTQYF,TGTGCCAGCAGCTTGGGTGCTCGTTTTCCAGATACGCAGTATTTT
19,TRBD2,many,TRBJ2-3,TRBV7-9,CASSPTVSTLAGVGDTQYF,TGTGCCAGCAGCCCGACAGTTTCTACGCTAGCGGGAGTCGGAGATACGCAGTATTTT
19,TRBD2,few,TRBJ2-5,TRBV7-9,CASSPKRGFSGRPPETQYF,TGTGCCAGCAGCCCCAAGAGGGGGTTCAGCGGGAGGCCCCCAGAGACCCAGTACTTC
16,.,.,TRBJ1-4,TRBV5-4,CASSSDHRSTNEKLFF,TGTGCCAGCAGCTCCGATCACAGGTCAACTAATGAAAAACTGTTTTTT
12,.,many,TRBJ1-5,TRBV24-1,CATSDLNQPQHF,TGTGCCACCAGTGATTTAAACCAGCCCCAGCATTTT
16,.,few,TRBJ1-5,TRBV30,CAWSMGTVYSNQPQHF,TGTGCCTGGAGTATGGGAACAGTTTATAGCAATCAGCCCCAGCATTTT
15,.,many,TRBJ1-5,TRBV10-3,CAISEGTYSNQPQHF,TGTGCCATCAGTGAGGGGACATATAGCAATCAGCCCCAGCATTTT
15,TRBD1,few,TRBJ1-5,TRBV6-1,CASSWGQGNNQPQHF,TGTGCCAGCAGTTGGGGACAGGGTAATAATCAGCCCCAGCATTTT
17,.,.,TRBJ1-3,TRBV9,CASSARGPWEYGNTIYF,TGTGCCAGCAGCGCCCGAGGCCCTTGGGAGTATGGAAACACCATATATTTT
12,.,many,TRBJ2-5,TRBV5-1,CASSLRQETQYF,TGCGCCAGCAGCTTGAGGCAAGAGACCCAGTACTTC
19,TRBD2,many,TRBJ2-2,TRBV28,CASRITSGRRVFNTGELFF,TGTGCCAGCAGAATAACTAGCGGGAGGCGGGTTTTTAACACCGGGGAGCTGTTTTTT
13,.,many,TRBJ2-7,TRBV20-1,CSAREVSIYEQYF,TGCAGTGCTAGAGAGGTTTCGATCTACGAGCAGTACTTC
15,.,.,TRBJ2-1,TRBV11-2,CASSLDVAPYNEQFF,TGTGCCAGCAGCTTAGATGTGGCCCCCTACAATGAGCAGTTCTTC
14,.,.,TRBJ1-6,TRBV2,CASSEAGQNSPLHF,TGTGCCAGCAGTGAAGCGGGACAAAATTCACCCCTCCACTTT